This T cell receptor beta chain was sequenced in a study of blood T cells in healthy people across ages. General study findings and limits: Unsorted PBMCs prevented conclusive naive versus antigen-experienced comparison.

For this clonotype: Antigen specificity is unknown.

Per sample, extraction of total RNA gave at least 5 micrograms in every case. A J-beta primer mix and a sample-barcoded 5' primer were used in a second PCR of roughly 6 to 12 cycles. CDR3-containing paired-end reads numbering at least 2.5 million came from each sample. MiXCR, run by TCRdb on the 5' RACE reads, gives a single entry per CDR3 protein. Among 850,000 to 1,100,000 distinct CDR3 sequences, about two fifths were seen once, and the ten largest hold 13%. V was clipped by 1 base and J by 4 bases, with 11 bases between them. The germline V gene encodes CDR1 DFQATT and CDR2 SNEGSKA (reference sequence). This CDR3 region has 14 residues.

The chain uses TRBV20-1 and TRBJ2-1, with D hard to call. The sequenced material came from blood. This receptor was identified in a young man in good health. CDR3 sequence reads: CSARARTEYNEQFF. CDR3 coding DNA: TGCAGTGCTAGAGCACGGACGGAATACAATGAGCAGTTCTTC.